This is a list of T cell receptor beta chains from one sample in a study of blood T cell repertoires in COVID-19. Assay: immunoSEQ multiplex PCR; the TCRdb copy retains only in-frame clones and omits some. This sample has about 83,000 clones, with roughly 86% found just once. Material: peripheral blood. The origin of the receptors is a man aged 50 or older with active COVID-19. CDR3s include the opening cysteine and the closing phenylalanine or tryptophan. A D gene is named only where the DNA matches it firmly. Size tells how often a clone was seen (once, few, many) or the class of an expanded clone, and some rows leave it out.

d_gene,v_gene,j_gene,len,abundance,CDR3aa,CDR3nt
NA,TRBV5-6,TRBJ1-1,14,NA,CASSAYLGNTEAFF,TGTGCCAGCAGCGCCTACCTAGGGAACACTGAAGCTTTCTTT
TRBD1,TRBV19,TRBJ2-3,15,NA,CASLPGTGYTDTQYF,TGTGCCAGCCTCCCCGGGACAGGGTACACAGATACGCAGTATTTT
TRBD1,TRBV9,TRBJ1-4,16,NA,CASSVAGGQMNEKLFF,TGTGCCAGCAGCGTAGCTGGGGGACAGATGAATGAAAAACTGTTTTTT
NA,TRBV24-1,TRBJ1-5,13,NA,CATSVKGRQPQHF,TGTGCCACCAGTGTCAAGGGGCGCCAGCCCCAGCATTTT
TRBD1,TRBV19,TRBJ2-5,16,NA,CASSLRTGEIQETQYF,TGTGCCAGTAGTCTACGGACAGGGGAGATCCAAGAGACCCAGTACTTC
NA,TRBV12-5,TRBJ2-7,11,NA,CATGLPYEQYF,TGTGCTACCGGACTACCCTACGAGCAGTACTTC
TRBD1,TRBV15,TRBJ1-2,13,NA,CATSRQGADGYTF,TGTGCCACCAGCAGACAGGGGGCTGATGGCTACACCTTC
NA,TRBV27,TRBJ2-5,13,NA,CASSFQGQETQYF,TGTGCCAGCAGTTTTCAGGGGCAAGAGACCCAGTACTTC
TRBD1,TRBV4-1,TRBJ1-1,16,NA,CASSPVLTGTNTEAFF,TGCGCCAGCAGCCCCGTCCTGACAGGGACGAACACTGAAGCTTTCTTT
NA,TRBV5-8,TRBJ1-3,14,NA,CASSPQVAGNTIYF,TGTGCCAGCAGTCCTCAGGTTGCTGGAAACACCATATATTTT
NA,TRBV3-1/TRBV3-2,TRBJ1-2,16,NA,CASSQERGSQDYGYTF,TGTGCCAGCAGCCAAGAACGCGGGAGTCAGGACTATGGCTACACCTTC
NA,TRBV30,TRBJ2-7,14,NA,CAWSVSLVVYEQYF,TGTGCCTGGAGTGTCTCACTAGTTGTCTACGAGCAGTACTTC
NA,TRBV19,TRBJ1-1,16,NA,CASRGGEGPMNTEAFF,TGTGCCAGTAGGGGCGGGGAGGGTCCGATGAACACTGAAGCTTTCTTT
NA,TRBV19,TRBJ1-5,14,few,CASSLLGRHQPQHF,TGTGCCAGTAGTCTCCTGGGGAGGCATCAGCCCCAGCATTTT
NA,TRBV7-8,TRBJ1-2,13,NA,CASSFDSNYGYTF,TGTGCCAGCAGCTTTGACAGTAACTATGGCTACACCTTC
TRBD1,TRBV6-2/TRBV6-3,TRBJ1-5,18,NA,CASSYRRTGSYSNQPQHF,TGTGCCAGCAGTTATCGCCGGACAGGGAGCTATAGCAATCAGCCCCAGCATTTT
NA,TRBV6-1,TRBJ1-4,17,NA,CASSDSLRGPQPGKLFF,TGTGCCAGCAGTGATAGTCTTAGGGGCCCCCAGCCCGGAAAACTGTTTTTT
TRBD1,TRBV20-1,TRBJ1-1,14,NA,CSASDRGLNTEAFF,TGCAGTGCTAGTGACAGGGGGCTGAACACTGAAGCTTTCTTT
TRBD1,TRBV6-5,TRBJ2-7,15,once,CASSYSGTGLSEQYF,TGTGCCAGCAGTTACTCCGGGACAGGGCTCTCCGAGCAGTACTTC
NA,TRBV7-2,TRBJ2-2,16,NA,CASSLVGGPGTGELFF,TGTGCCAGCAGCTTAGTAGGAGGGCCGGGCACCGGGGAGCTGTTTTTT
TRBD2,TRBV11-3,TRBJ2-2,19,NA,CASSLGLAGGSHLTGELFF,TGTGCCAGCAGCTTAGGACTAGCGGGAGGGTCCCATCTGACCGGGGAGCTGTTTTTT
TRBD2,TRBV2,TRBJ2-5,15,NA,CASSDSGQGGETQYF,TGTGCCAGCAGTGATAGTGGGCAGGGAGGGGAGACCCAGTACTTC
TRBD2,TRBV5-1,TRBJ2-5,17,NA,CASSLRGRLAGEETQYF,TGCGCCAGCAGCTTGAGGGGGCGACTAGCGGGAGAAGAGACCCAGTACTTC
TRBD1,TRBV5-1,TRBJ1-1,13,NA,CASSLGTGAEAFF,TGCGCCAGCAGCTTGGGGACAGGGGCTGAAGCTTTCTTT
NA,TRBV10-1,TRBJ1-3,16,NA,CASGTFGTGSGNTIYF,TGCGCCAGCGGCACTTTCGGAACGGGCTCTGGAAACACCATATATTTT
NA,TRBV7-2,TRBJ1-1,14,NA,CASSLGGVNTEAFF,TGTGCCAGCAGCTTAGGGGGGGTCAACACTGAAGCTTTCTTT
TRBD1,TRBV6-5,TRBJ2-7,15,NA,CASSLGTGNGYEQYF,TGTGCCAGCAGTCTCGGGACAGGCAACGGCTACGAGCAGTACTTC
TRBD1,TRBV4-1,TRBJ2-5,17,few,CASSEGTGGFLGETQYF,TGCGCCAGCAGCGAGGGGACAGGGGGCTTTTTGGGGGAGACCCAGTACTTC
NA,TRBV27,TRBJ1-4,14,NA,CASSQDRNNEKLFF,TGTGCCAGCAGTCAGGACAGAAACAATGAAAAACTGTTTTTT
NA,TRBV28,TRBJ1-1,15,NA,CASSFPGTDGGEAFF,TGTGCCAGCAGTTTCCCCGGGACGGACGGGGGTGAAGCTTTCTTT
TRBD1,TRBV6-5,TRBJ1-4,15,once,CASSMDRGRYEKLFF,TGTGCCAGCAGTATGGACAGGGGGAGGTATGAAAAACTGTTTTTT
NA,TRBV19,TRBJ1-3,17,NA,CASSKTGTTYVGNTIYF,TGTGCCAGTAGTAAGACCGGGACTACCTATGTTGGAAACACCATATATTTT
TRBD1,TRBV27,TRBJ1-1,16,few,CASTKGSGTVNTEAFF,TGTGCCAGTACGAAGGGGTCCGGGACAGTGAACACTGAAGCTTTCTTT
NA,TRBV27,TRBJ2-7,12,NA,CASSLVAPEQYF,TGTGCCAGCAGTTTAGTGGCTCCCGAGCAGTACTTC
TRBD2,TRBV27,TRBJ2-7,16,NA,CASSLRGGIGSYEQYF,TGTGCCAGCAGTTTACGGGGGGGAATAGGGTCCTACGAGCAGTACTTC
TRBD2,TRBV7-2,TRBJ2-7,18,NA,CASSLGLAGTFSSYEQYF,TGTGCCAGCAGCTTAGGACTAGCGGGGACATTCAGCTCCTACGAGCAGTACTTC
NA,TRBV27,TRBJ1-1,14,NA,CASRAGVADTEAFF,TGTGCCAGCAGGGCCGGGGTGGCGGACACTGAAGCTTTCTTT
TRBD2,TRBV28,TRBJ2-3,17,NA,CASSLGLAGVGTDTQYF,TGTGCCAGCAGTTTAGGGCTAGCGGGAGTCGGCACAGATACGCAGTATTTT
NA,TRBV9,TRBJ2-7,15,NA,CASSVAPTGVWEQYF,TGTGCCAGCAGCGTAGCTCCGACAGGCGTATGGGAGCAGTACTTC